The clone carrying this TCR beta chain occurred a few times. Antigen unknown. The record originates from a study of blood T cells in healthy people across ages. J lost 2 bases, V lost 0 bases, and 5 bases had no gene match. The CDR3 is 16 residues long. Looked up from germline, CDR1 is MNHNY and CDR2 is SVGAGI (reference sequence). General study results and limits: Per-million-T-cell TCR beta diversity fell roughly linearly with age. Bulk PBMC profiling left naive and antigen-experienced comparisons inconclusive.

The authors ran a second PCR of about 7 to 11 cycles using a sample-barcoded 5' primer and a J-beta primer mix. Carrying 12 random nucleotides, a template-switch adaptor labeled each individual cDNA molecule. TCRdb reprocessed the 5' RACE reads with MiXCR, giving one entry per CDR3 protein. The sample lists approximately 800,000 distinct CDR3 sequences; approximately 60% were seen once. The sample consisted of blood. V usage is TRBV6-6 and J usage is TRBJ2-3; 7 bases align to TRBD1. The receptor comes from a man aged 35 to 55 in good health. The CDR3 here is CASSYSTGVITDTQYF. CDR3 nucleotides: TGTGCCAGCAGTTACTCAACAGGGGTAATCACAGATACGCAGTATTTT.